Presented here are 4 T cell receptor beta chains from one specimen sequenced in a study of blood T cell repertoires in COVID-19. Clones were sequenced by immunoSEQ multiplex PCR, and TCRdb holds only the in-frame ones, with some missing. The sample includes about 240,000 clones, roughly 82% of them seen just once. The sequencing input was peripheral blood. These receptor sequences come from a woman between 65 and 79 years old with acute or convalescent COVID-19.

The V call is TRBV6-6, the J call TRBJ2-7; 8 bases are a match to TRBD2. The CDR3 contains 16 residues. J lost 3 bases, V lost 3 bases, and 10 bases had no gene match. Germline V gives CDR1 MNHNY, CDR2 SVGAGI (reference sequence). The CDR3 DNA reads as TGTGCCAGCAGTTATGTCGGGGGGGGATCCTTCTACGAGCAGTACTTC. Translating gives CASSYVGGGSFYEQYF.

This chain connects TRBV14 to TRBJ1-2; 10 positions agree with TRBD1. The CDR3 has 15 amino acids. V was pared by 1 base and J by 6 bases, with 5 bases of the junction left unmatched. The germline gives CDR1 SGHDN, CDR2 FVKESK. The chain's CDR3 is CASSQGETGGNGYTF. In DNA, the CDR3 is TGTGCCAGCAGCCAAGGGGAGACAGGGGGCAATGGCTACACCTTC.

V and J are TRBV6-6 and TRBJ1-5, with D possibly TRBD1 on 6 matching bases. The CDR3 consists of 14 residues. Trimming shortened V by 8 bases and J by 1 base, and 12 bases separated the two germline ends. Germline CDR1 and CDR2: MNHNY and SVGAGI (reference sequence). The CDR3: CASEGVQSNQPQHF. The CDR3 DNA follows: TGTGCCAGCGAGGGGGTTCAAAGCAATCAGCCCCAGCATTTT.

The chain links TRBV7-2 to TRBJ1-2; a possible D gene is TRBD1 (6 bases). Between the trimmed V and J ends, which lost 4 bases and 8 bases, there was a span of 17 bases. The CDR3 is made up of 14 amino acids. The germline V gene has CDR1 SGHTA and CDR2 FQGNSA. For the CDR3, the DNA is TGTGCCAGCAGCTCTACCGGACTCCAGGGGGGCTACACCTTC. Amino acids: CASSSTGLQGGYTF.